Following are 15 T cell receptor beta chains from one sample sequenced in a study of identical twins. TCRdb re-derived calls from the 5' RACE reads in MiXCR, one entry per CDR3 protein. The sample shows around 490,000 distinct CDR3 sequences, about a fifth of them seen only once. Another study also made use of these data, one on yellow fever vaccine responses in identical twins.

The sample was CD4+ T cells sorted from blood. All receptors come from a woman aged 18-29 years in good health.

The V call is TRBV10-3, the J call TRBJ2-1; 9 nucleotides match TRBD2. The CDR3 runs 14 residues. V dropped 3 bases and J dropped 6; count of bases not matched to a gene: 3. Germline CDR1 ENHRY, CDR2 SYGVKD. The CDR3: CAISDLAGTNEQFF. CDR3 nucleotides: TGTGCCATCAGTGACCTAGCGGGAACCAATGAGCAGTTCTTC.

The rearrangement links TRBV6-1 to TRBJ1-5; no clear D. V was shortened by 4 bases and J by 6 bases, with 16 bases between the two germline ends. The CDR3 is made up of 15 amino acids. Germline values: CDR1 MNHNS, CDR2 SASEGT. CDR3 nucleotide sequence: TGTGCCAGCAGTGGATCGGCAGGTTCGCGTCAGCCCCAGCATTTT. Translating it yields CASSGSAGSRQPQHF.

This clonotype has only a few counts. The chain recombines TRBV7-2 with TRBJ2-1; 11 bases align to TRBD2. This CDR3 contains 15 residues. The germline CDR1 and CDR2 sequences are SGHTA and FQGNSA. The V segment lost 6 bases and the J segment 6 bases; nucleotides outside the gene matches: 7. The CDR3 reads CASSVGLAALNEQFF. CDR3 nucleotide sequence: TGTGCCAGCAGTGTGGGACTAGCGGCACTCAATGAGCAGTTCTTC.

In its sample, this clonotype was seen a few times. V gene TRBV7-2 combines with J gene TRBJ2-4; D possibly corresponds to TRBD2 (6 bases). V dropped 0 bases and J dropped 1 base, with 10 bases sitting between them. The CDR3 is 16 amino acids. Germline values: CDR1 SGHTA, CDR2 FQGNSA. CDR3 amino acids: CASSLAEGPAKNIQYF. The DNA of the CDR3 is TGTGCCAGCAGCTTAGCGGAGGGACCGGCCAAAAACATTCAGTACTTC. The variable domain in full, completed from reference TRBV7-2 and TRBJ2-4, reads GAGVSQSPSNKVTEKGKDVELRCDPISGHTALYWYRQSLGQGLEFLIYFQGNSAPDKSGLPSDRFSAERTGGSVSTLTIQRTQQEDSAVYLCASSLAEGPAKNIQYFGAGTRLSVL.

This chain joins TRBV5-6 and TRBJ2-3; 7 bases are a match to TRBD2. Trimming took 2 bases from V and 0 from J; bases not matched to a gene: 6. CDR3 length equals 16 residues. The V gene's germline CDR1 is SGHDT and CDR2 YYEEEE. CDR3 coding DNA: TGTGCCAGCAGCTTAAGACTAGCTCTGAGCACAGATACGCAGTATTTT. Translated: CASSLRLALSTDTQYF.

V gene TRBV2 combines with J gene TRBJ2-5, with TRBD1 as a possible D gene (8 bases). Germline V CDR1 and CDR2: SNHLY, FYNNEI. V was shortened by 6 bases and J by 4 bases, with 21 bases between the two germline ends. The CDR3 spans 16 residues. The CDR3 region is CASSPTLHRGGETQYF. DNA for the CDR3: TGTGCCAGCAGCCCAACCCTCCACAGGGGGGGAGAGACCCAGTACTTC.

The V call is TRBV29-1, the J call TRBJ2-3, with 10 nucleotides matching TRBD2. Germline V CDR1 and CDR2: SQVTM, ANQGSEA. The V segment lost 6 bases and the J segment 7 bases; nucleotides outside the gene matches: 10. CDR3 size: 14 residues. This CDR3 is CSVNSGTSVYTQYF. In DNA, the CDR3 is TGCAGCGTCAACTCCGGGACTAGCGTATATACGCAGTATTTT.

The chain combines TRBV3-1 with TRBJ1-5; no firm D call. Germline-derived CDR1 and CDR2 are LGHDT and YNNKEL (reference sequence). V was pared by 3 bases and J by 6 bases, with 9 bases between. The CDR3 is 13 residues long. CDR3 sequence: CASSHQEGQPQHF. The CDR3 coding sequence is TGTGCCAGCAGCCACCAGGAGGGTCAGCCCCAGCATTTT.

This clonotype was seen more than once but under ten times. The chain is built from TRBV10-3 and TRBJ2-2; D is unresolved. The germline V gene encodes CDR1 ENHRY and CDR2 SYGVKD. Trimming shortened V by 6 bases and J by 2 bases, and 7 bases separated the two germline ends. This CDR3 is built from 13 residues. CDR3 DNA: TGTGCCATCAGCCACACCAACACCGGGGAGCTGTTTTTT. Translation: CAISHTNTGELFF.

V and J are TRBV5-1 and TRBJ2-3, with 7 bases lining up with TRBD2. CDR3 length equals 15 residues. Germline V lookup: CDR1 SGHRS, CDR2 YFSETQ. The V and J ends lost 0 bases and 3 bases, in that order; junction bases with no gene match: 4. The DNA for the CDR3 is TGCGCCAGCAGCTTGGGTCGCGGGAGAACAGATACGCAGTATTTT. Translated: CASSLGRGRTDTQYF. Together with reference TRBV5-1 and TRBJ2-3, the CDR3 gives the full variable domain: KAGVTQTPRYLIKTRGQQVTLSCSPISGHRSVSWYQQTPGQGLQFLFEYFSETQRNKGNFPGRFSGRQFSNSRSEMNVSTLELGDSALYLCASSLGRGRTDTQYFGPGTRLTVL.

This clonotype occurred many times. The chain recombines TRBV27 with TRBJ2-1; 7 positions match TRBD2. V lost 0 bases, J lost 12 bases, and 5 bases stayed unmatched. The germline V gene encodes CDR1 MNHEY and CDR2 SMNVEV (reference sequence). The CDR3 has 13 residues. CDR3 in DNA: TGTGCCAGCAGTTTATCTTCGGGGGGAGGGCAGTTCTTC. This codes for CASSLSSGGGQFF.

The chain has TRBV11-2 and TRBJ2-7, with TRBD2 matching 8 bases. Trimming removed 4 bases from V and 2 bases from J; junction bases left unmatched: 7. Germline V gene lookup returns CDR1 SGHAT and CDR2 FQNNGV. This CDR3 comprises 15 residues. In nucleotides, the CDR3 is TGTGCCAGCAGCTGGACGGGGGGGGCTACCTACGAGCAGTACTTC. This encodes CASSWTGGATYEQYF.

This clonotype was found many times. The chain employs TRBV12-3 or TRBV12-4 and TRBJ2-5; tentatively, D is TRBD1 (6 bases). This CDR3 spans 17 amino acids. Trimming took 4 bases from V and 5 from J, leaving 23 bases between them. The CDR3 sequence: CASSYAGDTQVRETQYF. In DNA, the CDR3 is TGTGCCAGCAGTTACGCCGGGGACACCCAAGTCCGGGAGACCCAGTACTTC.

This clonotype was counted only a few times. As DNA, the CDR3 is TGTGCCAGCTTCACCAGTCCGCGCAGGGTTGACTACGAGCAGTACTTC. Translated, it gives CASFTSPRRVDYEQYF. The chain carries TRBV18 and TRBJ2-7, with D possibly matching TRBD1 (5 bases). Trimming pared 7 bases from V and 3 bases from J, leaving 22 bases between. Germline CDR1 is KGHSH and CDR2 is LQKENI. The CDR3 is 16 residues long. Full variable domain (missing parts from reference TRBV18 and TRBJ2-7): NAGVMQNPRHLVRRRGQEARLRCSPMKGHSHVYWYRQLPEEGLKFMVYLQKENIIDESGMPKERFSAEFPKEGPSILRIQQVVRGDSAAYFCASFTSPRRVDYEQYFGPGTRLTVT.

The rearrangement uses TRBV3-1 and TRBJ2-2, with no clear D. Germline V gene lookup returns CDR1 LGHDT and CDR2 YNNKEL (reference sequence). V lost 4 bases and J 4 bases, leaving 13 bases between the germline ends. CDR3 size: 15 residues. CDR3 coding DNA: TGTGCCAGCAGCCCTCAGACCAGATCCACCGGGGAGCTGTTTTTT. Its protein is CASSPQTRSTGELFF.